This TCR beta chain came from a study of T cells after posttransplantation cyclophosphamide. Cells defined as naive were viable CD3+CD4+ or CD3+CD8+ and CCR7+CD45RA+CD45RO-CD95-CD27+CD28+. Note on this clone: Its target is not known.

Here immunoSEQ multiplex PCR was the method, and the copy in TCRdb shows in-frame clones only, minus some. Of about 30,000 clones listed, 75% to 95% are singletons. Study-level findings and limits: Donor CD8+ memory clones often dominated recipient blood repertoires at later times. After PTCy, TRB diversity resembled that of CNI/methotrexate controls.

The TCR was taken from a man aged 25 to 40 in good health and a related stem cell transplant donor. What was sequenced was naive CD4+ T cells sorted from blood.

CDR3 sequence (DNA): TGTGCCAGCACCCCCGCGGCTTCCTACGAGCAGTACTTC. Translating it yields CASTPAASYEQYF. The genes are TRBV28 and TRBJ2-7, with D unclear. V was clipped by 7 bases and J by 1 base, with 11 bases between them. CDR3 length equals 13 residues. From germline, CDR1 is MDHEN and CDR2 SYDVKM.